These T cell receptor beta chains were read from a single sample in a study of cytomegalovirus exposure and HLA in healthy donors. TCRdb keeps only in-frame clones here, not all; method: immunoSEQ multiplex PCR. The data contain some 90,000 clones, around 67% of them singletons. Specimen: PBMCs. All receptors come from a man in his fifties or sixties in good health and CMV-seronegative. The CDR3 runs from the conserved cysteine through the conserved F or W. A D gene is named only where the DNA matches it firmly.

>NA|20|TRBV28
CASSFDYIKIFRGGNQPQHF
>TRBD1|16|TRBV12-5
CASGLDSTGGSYEQYF
>TRBD1|15|TRBV7-9
CASSGGDRANTEAFF
>NA|14|TRBV6-1
CAIRNAAAMAVQFF
>NA|17|TRBV2
CASSDRRRGVAVGGYTF
>NA|16|TRBV5-1
CASSLVATGRSEKLFF
>NA|14|TRBV28
CASRGARGANVLTF
>TRBD1|17|TRBV5-4
CASSLGGVQGVITEAFF
>TRBD1|17|TRBV6-1
CASSDIGWGQRDQPQHF
>NA|14|TRBV30
CAWSGGGGTYEQYF
>NA|12|TRBV27
CAVHGGGDEQFF